This section outlines one T cell receptor (beta chain) sequence together with its context. Its antigen is currently unknown. The sample originates from a study of T cell responses to AZD1222 COVID-19 vaccine. Generated by immunoSEQ multiplex PCR, the TCRdb table keeps only in-frame clones and is missing some. The repertoire holds some 140,000 clones, with roughly 86% as singletons. V was clipped by 1 base and J by 6 bases, with 13 bases between them. This CDR3 spans 14 amino acids. CDR1 is KGHSH, CDR2 LQKENI, per germline. Study-wide points: Along spike, vaccine-associated CD4 TCRs were found throughout, with dominance at 160-218 and 743-854. Reportedly, nearly half the spike-specific TCRs target unmutated variant regions. Donors in the cohort were predominantly white British and more often female, and clonal diversity was possibly underestimated. Baseline seropositives among AZD1222 recipients totaled only six or seven.

The source of this sequence is an adult who received the AZD1222 COVID-19 vaccine. This chain uses TRBV18 with TRBJ2-7; D could derive from TRBD1 or TRBD2 (5 bases each). This specimen consisted of peripheral blood, obtained 28 days after the second AZD1222 dose. The CDR3 DNA sequence: TGTGCCAGCTCACCACACTCGACGGGGCTCGAGCAGTACTTC. It yields the protein CASSPHSTGLEQYF.